This TCR beta chain was recovered during a study of T cells in localized non-small cell lung cancer. Study-wide results and limits: Of the top 100 tumor clones, median approximately 50 were in adjacent lung, more than 25 among its top 100. It was uninvolved adjacent lung that showed the highest T cell clonality, exceeding tumor.

As to this clone: Its antigen is not known.

Some clones are missing from TCRdb's copy, which holds only in-frame ones; the method was immunoSEQ multiplex PCR. The profile shows tens of thousands of clones, over 75% of them singletons. Germline trimming cut 2 bases from V and 5 bases from J; bases unmatched to any gene: 9. The germline gives CDR1 SEHNR, CDR2 FQNEAQ (reference sequence). The CDR3 is 16 residues long. This sample comprised peripheral blood, obtained before any cancer treatment. This sequence was found in a male donor aged 60 or older with stage III squamous cell lung carcinoma. The V and J genes are TRBV7-9 and TRBJ2-7; 10 bases align to TRBD2. The CDR3, as DNA: TGTGCCAGCAGCTTAAGGCTAGCGGGGGCAAACAACGAGCAGTACTTC. This sequence encodes CASSLRLAGANNEQYF.